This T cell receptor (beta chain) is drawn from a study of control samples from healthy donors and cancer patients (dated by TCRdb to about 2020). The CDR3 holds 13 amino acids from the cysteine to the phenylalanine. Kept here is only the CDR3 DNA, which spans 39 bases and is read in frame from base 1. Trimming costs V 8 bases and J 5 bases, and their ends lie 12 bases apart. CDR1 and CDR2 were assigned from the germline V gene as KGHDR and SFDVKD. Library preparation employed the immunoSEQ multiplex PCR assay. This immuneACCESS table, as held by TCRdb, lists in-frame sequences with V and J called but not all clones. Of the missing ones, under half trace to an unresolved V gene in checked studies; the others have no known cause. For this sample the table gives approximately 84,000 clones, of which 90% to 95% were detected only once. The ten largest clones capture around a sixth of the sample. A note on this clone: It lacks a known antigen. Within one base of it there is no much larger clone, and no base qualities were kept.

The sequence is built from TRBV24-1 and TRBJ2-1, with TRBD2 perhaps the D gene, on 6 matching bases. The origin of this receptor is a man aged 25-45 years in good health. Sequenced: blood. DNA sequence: TGTGCCACCAAGGCGGGGAGGAACAATGAGCAGTTCTTC. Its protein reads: CATKAGRNNEQFF.